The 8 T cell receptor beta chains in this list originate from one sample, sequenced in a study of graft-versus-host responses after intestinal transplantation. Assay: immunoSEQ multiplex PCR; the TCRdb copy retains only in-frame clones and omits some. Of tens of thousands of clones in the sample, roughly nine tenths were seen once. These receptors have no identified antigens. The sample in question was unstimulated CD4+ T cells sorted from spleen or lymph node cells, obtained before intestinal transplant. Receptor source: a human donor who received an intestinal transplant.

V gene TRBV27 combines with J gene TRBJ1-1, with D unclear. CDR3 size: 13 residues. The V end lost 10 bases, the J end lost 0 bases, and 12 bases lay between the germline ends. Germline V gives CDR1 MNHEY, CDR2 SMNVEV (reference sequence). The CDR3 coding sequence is TGTGCCACCAAAACCGCGATGAACACTGAAGCTTTCTTT. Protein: CATKTAMNTEAFF.

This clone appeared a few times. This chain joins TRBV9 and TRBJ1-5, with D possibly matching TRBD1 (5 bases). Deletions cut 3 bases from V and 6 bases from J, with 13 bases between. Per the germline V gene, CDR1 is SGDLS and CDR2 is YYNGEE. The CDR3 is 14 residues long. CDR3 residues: CASSATGRGQPQHF. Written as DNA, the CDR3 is TGTGCCAGCAGCGCTACTGGGAGGGGTCAGCCCCAGCATTTT.

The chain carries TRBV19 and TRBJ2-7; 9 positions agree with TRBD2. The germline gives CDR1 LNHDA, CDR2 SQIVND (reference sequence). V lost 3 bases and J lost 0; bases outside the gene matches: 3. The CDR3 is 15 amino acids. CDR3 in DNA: TGTGCCAGTAGTATCTCTAGCGGGGACTCCTACGAGCAGTACTTC. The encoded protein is CASSISSGDSYEQYF.

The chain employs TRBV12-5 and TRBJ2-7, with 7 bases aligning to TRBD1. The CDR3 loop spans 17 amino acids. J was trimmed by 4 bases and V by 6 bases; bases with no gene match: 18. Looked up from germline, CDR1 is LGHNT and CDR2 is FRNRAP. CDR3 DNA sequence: TGTGCTAGTGGCTGGGGACCGGGACAGCCATTTTGGTACGAGCAGTACTTC. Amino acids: CASGWGPGQPFWYEQYF.

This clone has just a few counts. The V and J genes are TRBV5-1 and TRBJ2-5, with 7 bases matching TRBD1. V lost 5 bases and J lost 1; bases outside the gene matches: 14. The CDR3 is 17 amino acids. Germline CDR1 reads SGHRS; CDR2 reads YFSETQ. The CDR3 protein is CASRDPRGQPAQETQYF. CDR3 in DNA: TGCGCCAGCAGAGACCCCCGGGGACAGCCGGCCCAAGAGACCCAGTACTTC.

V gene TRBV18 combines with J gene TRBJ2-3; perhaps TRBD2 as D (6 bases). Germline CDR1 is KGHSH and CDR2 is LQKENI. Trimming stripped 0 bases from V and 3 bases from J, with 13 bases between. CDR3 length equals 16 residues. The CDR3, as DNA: TGTGCCAGCTCACCACCGGGAGGATTTGGGACAGATACGCAGTATTTT. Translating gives CASSPPGGFGTDTQYF. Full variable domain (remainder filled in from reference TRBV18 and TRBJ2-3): NAGVMQNPRHLVRRRGQEARLRCSPMKGHSHVYWYRQLPEEGLKFMVYLQKENIIDESGMPKERFSAEFPKEGPSILRIQQVVRGDSAAYFCASSPPGGFGTDTQYFGPGTRLTVL.

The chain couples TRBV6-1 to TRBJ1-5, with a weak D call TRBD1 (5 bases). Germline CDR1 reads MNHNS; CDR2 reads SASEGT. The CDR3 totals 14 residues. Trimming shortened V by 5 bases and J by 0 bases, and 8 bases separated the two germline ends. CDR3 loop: CASSPDSSNQPQHF. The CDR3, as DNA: TGTGCCAGCAGTCCTGACAGTAGCAATCAGCCCCAGCATTTT.

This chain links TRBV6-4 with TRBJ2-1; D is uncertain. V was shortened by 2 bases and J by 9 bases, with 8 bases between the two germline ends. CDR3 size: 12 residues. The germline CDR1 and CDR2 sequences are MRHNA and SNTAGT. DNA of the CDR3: TGTGCCAGCAGTGACCCTATATGTGAGCAGTTCTTC. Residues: CASSDPICEQFF.